The sequence of this TCR beta chain was determined in a study of human T cells and chemical hapten exposure. As for the study in general: The study patch tested 0.01% DPC on the upper back and read results at 6 days.

Attachment of unique molecular identifiers to individual cDNA molecules was performed in the library. One entry per CDR3 protein, called by TCRdb with MiXCR from the RACE reads. Of just over 70,000 distinct CDR3 sequences listed, 8.5% to 14% are singletons. The time point was: patch test 3, about 24 weeks after DPC sensitization. Treatment meaning: therapeutic diphenylcyclopropenone sensitization with weekly scalp DPC. V dropped 4 bases and J dropped 0; count of bases not matched to a gene: 13. CDR1 SGHAT and CDR2 FQDESV come from the germline V gene (reference sequence). The CDR3 is 19 amino acids. In this sample, this clonotype turned up many times.

This receptor was obtained from a woman aged 45-59 years with alopecia areata. Some clones in this sample may be carry-over from other donors' samples. Sequenced here: whole blood, sampled in connection with sensitization to the hapten diphenylcyclopropenone (DPC). The chain links TRBV11-1 to TRBJ2-1, with 9 bases matching TRBD1. The CDR3 nucleotides are TGTGCCAGCAGCTCCTACCGGGACAGGGCGATTTACTCCTACAATGAGCAGTTCTTC. It yields the protein CASSSYRDRAIYSYNEQFF.